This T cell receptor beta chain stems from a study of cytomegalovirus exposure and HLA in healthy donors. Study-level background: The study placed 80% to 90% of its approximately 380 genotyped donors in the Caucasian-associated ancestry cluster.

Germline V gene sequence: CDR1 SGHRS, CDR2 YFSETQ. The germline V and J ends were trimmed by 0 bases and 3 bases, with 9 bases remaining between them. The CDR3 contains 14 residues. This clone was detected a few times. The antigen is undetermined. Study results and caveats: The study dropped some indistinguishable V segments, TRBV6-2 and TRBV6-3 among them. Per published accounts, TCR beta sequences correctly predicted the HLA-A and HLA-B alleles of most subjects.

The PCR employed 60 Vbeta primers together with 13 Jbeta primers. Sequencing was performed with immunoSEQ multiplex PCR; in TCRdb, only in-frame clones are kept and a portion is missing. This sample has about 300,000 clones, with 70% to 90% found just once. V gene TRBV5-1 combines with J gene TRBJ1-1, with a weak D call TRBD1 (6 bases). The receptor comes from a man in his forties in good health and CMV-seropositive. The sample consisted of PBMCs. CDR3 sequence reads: CASSLAGGHTEAFF. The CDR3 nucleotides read TGCGCCAGCAGCTTGGCCGGGGGGCACACTGAAGCTTTCTTT.